This T cell receptor beta chain is drawn from a study of cytomegalovirus exposure and HLA in healthy donors (dated by TCRdb to the late 2010s). For context, the study as a whole: According to an earlier analysis of a few hundred of the donors, about 170 million T cells yielded over 100 million unique TCR beta sequences and about 280 Gb of sequence data. Roughly 300 gigabases of sequencing data and tens of millions of unique TCR sequences made up an early release that covered several hundred HLA-typed donors. The genetic ancestry cluster associated with self-reported Caucasian donors included over 65% of the 398 genotyped donors. The study aimed to test whether signatures of past pathogen exposure could be identified by cataloging public T cell receptors. The study used immunosequencing to profile the T cell repertoires of several hundred subjects and linked those repertoires to cytomegalovirus serostatus. Besides the first cohort of some 670 subjects, a separate validation cohort made up of roughly 130 different subjects was used. High-throughput TCR immunosequencing, statistical association of individual TCRs with disease status, and machine learning were combined to predict cytomegalovirus infection status. In a later analysis, previously published TCR beta repertoires from roughly 710 donors were re-analyzed and high-resolution HLA genotyping was added so that TCR occurrence patterns could be studied. The later analysis used no new phenotypic data to find candidate immune exposures, relying instead on TCR beta sequences and their occurrence across donors. To decide whether each TCR beta V gene segment behaved as functional or pseudogenic, an earlier analysis of some 540 of the donors relied on high-throughput TCR beta sequencing. Donor age, sex, ethnicity and CMV serostatus were collected together with the repertoire data. Genome-wide SNP genotypes for about 65% of the 666 donors were used in a later genetic analysis, which treated that subset as a discovery cohort. Every repertoire in the discovery cohort had been generated on one and the same sequencing platform. Class I and class II HLA loci were covered by the typing at four-digit resolution. Typing coverage differed by locus: A, B, C, DRB1 and DQB1 were typed in roughly 629-640 donors, DQA1 in about 500, DPA1 in approximately 610, and DPB1 in 472. A few DR-DQ haplotypes were treated as single units for association and clustering because of strong linkage in the cohort. Across 398 genotyped donors of the cohort, an average of roughly 200,000 unique TCR beta nucleotide sequences per donor were sequenced, and roughly a sixth of those sequences were non-productive.

In total, 500 to 700 healthy bone marrow donors made up the cohort. Cohort members were all nominally healthy when sampled, although unrecorded immune exposures were likely present. The donor tested CMV seronegative and was one of the 352 seronegative cohort members. A peripheral blood sample was provided by each donor, and peripheral blood mononuclear cells were used for TCR beta sequencing. Genomic DNA was extracted from the blood cell samples with the Qiagen DNeasy Blood Extraction Kit. V and J lose 4 bases and 3 bases, and a span of 16 bases separates them. The CDR3 runs 16 residues from the cysteine to the phenylalanine. The only DNA kept is the CDR3, 48 bases in frame from the first base. Looking up the germline V gene yields CDR1 SGHDT and CDR2 YYEEEE. The research as a whole found: For the cohort, immune exposure information was limited to CMV serostatus. In a later analysis, most CMV-associated TCR beta chains were found to appear HLA-restricted, with HLA associations seemingly driven largely by CMV exposure. Correlated functional status among segregating V segments might reflect linkage disequilibrium, but an unknown experimental factor could not be ruled out. In this cohort, only TCR beta chains were sequenced, and detectable features were limited by the absence of alpha or paired-chain data. In a later analysis, TCR association rates were found to vary across HLA loci, with the most associated TCRs seen for DRB1 alleles and the fewest for HLA-C alleles. The 87-base-pair reads could not distinguish some IMGT-functional V segments, including TRBV6-2 and TRBV6-3, so those segments were excluded. Cytomegalovirus status was reported to be diagnosed by the classifier with high specificity and sensitivity in both the original and validation cohorts. Presence/absence analyses assumed roughly uniform sequencing depth across donors, an assumption that may not hold. Compared with equally common non-associated chains, HLA-associated TCR beta chains in a later analysis were more clonally expanded and had lower generation probabilities. A group of highly shared sequence variants was considered likely to be a technical artifact of the sequencing pipeline. According to a later genetic analysis, donors in an Asian-associated ancestry cluster had fewer N-insertions in productive TCRs than the approximately 710-donor mean. In vitro tests confirmed that three of the cytomegalovirus-associated TCR beta chains recognize cytomegalovirus antigens. Broadly in line with IMGT annotations, most TCR beta V segments showed up in productive rearrangements about 87% or about 30% of the time in an earlier analysis of roughly 590 of the donors. The study listed approximately 160 TCR beta chains as associated with cytomegalovirus. HLA typing was unavailable for some donors at each locus, so association tests used only the typed subset. In a later genetic analysis, a missense DCLRE1C variant was associated with V-gene and J-gene trimming of TCR beta chains, and the association was replicated in an independent cohort. The authors suggested that the approach could potentially be extended to other disease states and immunological phenotypes. Roughly 15 rarely observed V segments, including chromosome 9 orphons, were excluded from the earlier analysis of several hundred of the donors because counts were too low. A further reported finding was that TCR beta sequences accurately predicted the HLA-A and HLA-B alleles for most subjects in the first cohort. Strong co-occurrence of HLA alleles, especially DR and DQ, made assigning TCR associations to individual alleles difficult. A later analysis reported that several top co-occurrence clusters appeared linked to parvovirus B19, influenza, CMV and Epstein-Barr virus. Most TCR sequences were seen in very few donors, while some public TCRs were found in many individuals. In a later analysis, over 15,000 TCR beta sequences were associated with specific HLA alleles at a false discovery rate of 0.05.

This clone appeared once. The clone's antigen remains unknown. Within one base of it there is no much larger clone, and no base qualities were kept. Library preparation used the immunoSEQ multiplex PCR assay. For the multiplex PCR, a mixture combining 60 forward primers for TCR Vbeta segments and 13 reverse primers for TCR Jbeta segments was used. A multiplex PCR assay on genomic DNA amplified the CDR3 region of rearranged TCR beta genes. The Illumina HiSeq System was used to sequence the amplified TCR beta libraries as 87-base-pair reads. The authors' analysis ran thus. A later analysis tallied 75 million to 85 million unique TCR beta chains across the 700 or so repertoires, and some 12 million of those chains were shared by two or more donors. Raw reads were error-corrected and collapsed into unique sequences with a nearest-neighbor algorithm that merged closely related sequences to remove PCR and sequencing errors. V, D and J gene segments were assigned by aligning CDR3 sequences to IMGT reference sequences. For a sequence to be retained, at least a six-nucleotide match to both a V gene segment and a J gene segment was required. A rearrangement counted as productive if the CDR3 had no stop codons and remained in frame with V and J, and every other rearrangement counted as non-productive. Following IMGT convention, CDR3 was defined as the stretch from the second conserved V-encoded cysteine to the conserved J-encoded phenylalanine. Sequences without an unambiguous match to a single V gene segment were excluded from the earlier analysis of several hundred of the donors. An earlier analysis of several hundred of the donors called V segments functional above 56.7% productive rearrangements and segregating when the between-donor standard deviation exceeded 5%. A statistical classification framework was built to diagnose cytomegalovirus status from the catalog of TCR beta chain sequences. A later analysis assigned V and J genes by comparing TCR nucleotide sequences with IMGT/GENE-DB human TR gene sequences. A later analysis assigned CDR3 sequences and most-parsimonious VDJ recombination scenarios with the TCRdist pipeline. In a later analysis, each TCR beta chain was defined by its CDR3 amino acid sequence together with its V-gene family, and reads lacking a unique V-gene family were excluded. To address suspected cross-contamination and a sequencing artifact, a later analysis removed approximately 590 highly shared, low-generation-probability nucleotide sequences. For each public chain, a later analysis derived a clonal expansion index from normalized ranks of inferred template counts within each repertoire. A later analysis computed generation probabilities with a VDJ recombination model fitted to out-of-frame rearrangements, and checked the results against IGoR. In a later analysis, TCR-TCR, TCR-HLA and TCR-CMV co-occurrence was scored with hypergeometric tests, and a repertoire-size bias correction was applied to TCR pairs. False discovery rates were estimated in a later analysis by permuting HLA or CMV assignments 20 times. In a later analysis, co-occurring TCRs were grouped with DBSCAN, and TCRdist sequence similarity was added when clustering was performed within HLA-allele-positive subsets. For co-occurrence clustering, repertoires with fewer than 30,000 or more than 120,000 public chains were excluded, along with roughly five repertoires with anomalous nucleotide sharing. In TCRdb, the immuneACCESS table is reduced to in-frame sequences with V and J assigned. These tables do not hold every clone; where another copy was compared, an unresolved V gene accounts for under half, and the others remain unexplained. The DNA was the basis for D and trimming; V, J and clone size are from that table. The sample table records over 150,000 clones; 65% to 75% of these occur just once. The ten most abundant clones make up approximately 2.1% of the sample.

The sequence derives from a man aged 25-45 years in good health and CMV-seronegative. This chain is built from TRBV5-6 and TRBJ2-2; no D gene is confidently identified. The sequenced sample was PBMCs. The DNA sequence is TGTGCCAGCAGCCCTGGGCTTGGTGGTGACACCGGGGAGCTGTTTTTT. The translation is CASSPGLGGDTGELFF.